This is a list of T cell receptor beta chains from one sample in a study of T-cell reconstitution after alpha-beta-depleted transplantation in children. TCRdb independently ran MiXCR on the PCR reads; one entry per CDR3 protein. The table records over 550,000 distinct CDR3 sequences, roughly a tenth of them present only once. Sequenced here: PBMCs from the stem cell graft donor, sampled from the stem cell graft. The receptors were gathered from a human donor who donated a stem cell graft to a child with acute myeloid leukemia. Each CDR3 is given with its conserved first and last residue. A D gene is named only where the DNA matches it firmly. Clone size is shown for a subset of rows, as once, few, many or a class of expanded clone.

>many|TRBJ2-2|-|16|TRBV7-2
CASSFQLAGASGELFF
TGTGCCAGCAGCTTCCAACTAGCAGGCGCTTCCGGGGAGCTGTTTTTT
>-|TRBJ1-2|-|12|TRBV28
CASSYRYYGYTF
TGTGCCAGCAGTTACCGATACTATGGCTACACCTTC
>many|TRBJ1-4|-|13|TRBV6-5
CASTQSGAGKLFF
TGTGCCAGCACACAGAGTGGGGCTGGAAAACTGTTTTTT
>-|TRBJ2-3|TRBD2|14|TRBV30
CAWTLAGGSDTQYF
TGTGCCTGGACTCTAGCGGGAGGCTCAGATACGCAGTATTTT
>few|TRBJ2-5|TRBD1|16|TRBV10-3
CAISESLQGIQETQYF
TGTGCCATCAGTGAGTCGTTACAGGGGATACAAGAGACCCAGTACTTC
>few|TRBJ2-5|-|13|TRBV29-1
CSYSTAGQETQYF
TGCAGCTATTCTACGGCGGGCCAAGAGACCCAGTACTTC
>-|TRBJ2-1|TRBD2|16|TRBV25-1
CASSARTSGMSYEQFF
TGTGCCAGCAGTGCCAGGACTAGCGGGATGAGCTATGAGCAGTTCTTC
>few|TRBJ2-7|-|15|TRBV6-1
CASSASTRGPYEQYF
TGTGCCAGCAGTGCTTCAACCAGGGGTCCCTACGAGCAGTACTTC
>many|TRBJ2-3|-|13|TRBV7-2
CASSQDVTDTQYF
TGTGCCAGCAGCCAGGACGTCACAGATACGCAGTATTTT
>once|TRBJ2-2|TRBD2|15|TRBV2
CASRKREPNTGELFF
TGTGCCAGCCGAAAGCGGGAGCCAAACACCGGGGAGCTGTTTTTT
>-|TRBJ1-1|TRBD1|14|TRBV19
CASRPGTGGTEAFF
TGTGCCAGTAGGCCCGGGACAGGGGGCACTGAAGCTTTCTTT
>few|TRBJ2-1|-|14|TRBV20-1
CSARGSGGYNEQFF
TGCAGTGCTAGAGGGAGCGGCGGCTACAATGAGCAGTTCTTC
>few|TRBJ2-3|TRBD2|18|TRBV7-9
CASSLVPGTSGGPDTQYF
TGTGCCAGCAGCTTAGTCCCCGGGACTAGCGGGGGTCCAGATACGCAGTATTTT
>-|TRBJ2-3|-|16|TRBV29-1
CSVVGGAGVFTDTQYF
TGCAGCGTTGTGGGGGGGGCAGGGGTCTTCACAGATACGCAGTATTTT
>-|TRBJ1-2|-|13|TRBV7-9
CASSDSGVYGYTF
TGTGCCAGCAGCGACTCAGGGGTCTATGGCTACACCTTC
>many|TRBJ2-7|-|12|TRBV7-9
CASSPQTGSKDF
TGTGCCAGCAGCCCTCAAACAGGGAGCAAAGACTTC
>many|TRBJ1-1|-|14|TRBV6-5
CASRVGRGQFSAFF
TGTGCCAGCAGAGTTGGCAGGGGCCAGTTCTCGGCTTTCTTT
>few|TRBJ2-5|-|13|TRBV20-1
CSARVGAGVTQYF
TGCAGTGCTAGGGTGGGGGCGGGCGTGACCCAGTACTTC
>many|TRBJ2-7|TRBD2|15|TRBV9
CASSVSELAGYEQYF
TGTGCCAGCAGCGTCTCTGAACTAGCGGGATACGAGCAGTACTTC
>-|TRBJ1-5|-|15|TRBV3-1
CASSPSGQSNQPQHF
TGTGCCAGCAGCCCCTCGGGGCAGAGCAATCAGCCCCAGCATTTT
>few|TRBJ1-4|-|12|TRBV29-1
CSVGGAGEKLFF
TGCAGCGTTGGAGGGGCCGGTGAAAAACTGTTTTTT
>-|TRBJ2-1|-|12|TRBV11-3
CASSSGWNEQFF
TGTGCCAGCAGCTCCGGTTGGAATGAGCAGTTCTTC
>few|TRBJ2-1|TRBD2|19|TRBV11-2
CASRSHPGLAASSYNEQFF
TGTGCCAGCAGAAGTCACCCGGGACTAGCGGCAAGCTCCTACAATGAGCAGTTCTTC
>many|TRBJ2-7|TRBD2|14|TRBV5-1
CASSPRAGVVEQYF
TGCGCCAGCAGCCCCCGAGCGGGAGTGGTCGAGCAGTACTTC
>few|TRBJ2-3|TRBD2|17|TRBV4-3
CASSQGTSGIGTDTQYF
TGCGCCAGCAGCCAAGGGACTAGCGGGATTGGCACAGATACGCAGTATTTT